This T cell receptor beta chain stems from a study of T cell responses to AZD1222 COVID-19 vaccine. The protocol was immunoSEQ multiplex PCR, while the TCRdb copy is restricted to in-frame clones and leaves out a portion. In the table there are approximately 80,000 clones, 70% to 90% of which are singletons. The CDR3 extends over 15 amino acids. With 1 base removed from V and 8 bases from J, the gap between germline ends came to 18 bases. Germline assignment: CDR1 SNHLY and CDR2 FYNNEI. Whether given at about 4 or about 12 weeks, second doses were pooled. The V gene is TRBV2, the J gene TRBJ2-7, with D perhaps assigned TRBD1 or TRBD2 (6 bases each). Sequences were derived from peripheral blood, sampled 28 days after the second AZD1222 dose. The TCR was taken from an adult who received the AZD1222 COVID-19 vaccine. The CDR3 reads CASSEGGARLDKQYF. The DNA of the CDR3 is TGTGCCAGCAGTGAAGGGGGGGCCAGGCTGGATAAGCAGTACTTC.